This entry lists 5 T cell receptor beta chains sequenced from one sample in a study of blood T cell repertoires in COVID-19 (dated by TCRdb to the early 2020s). The library was prepared using the immunoSEQ multiplex PCR assay. Here the immuneACCESS table is served through TCRdb, limited to in-frame sequences with V and J called. Missing clones are a known gap in these copies; in checked studies unresolved V genes cover under half, and the rest lacks a known reason. Here the sample has about 150,000 clones; approximately 73% occur a single time. The biggest ten clones account for roughly 3.5% of the sample. The specimen sequenced was peripheral blood. These receptors all stem from a woman over 75 with acute or convalescent COVID-19.

In this sample, this clone turned up a few times. The V and J genes are TRBV28 and TRBJ2-7; 7 nucleotides agree with TRBD2. The CDR3 runs to 13 residues. V was clipped by 4 bases and J by 2 bases; unmatched bases: 2. Germline loops: CDR1 MDHEN, CDR2 SYDVKM. The CDR3 here is CASSSGLTYEQYF. CDR3 sequence (DNA): TGTGCCAGCAGTTCGGGACTAACCTACGAGCAGTACTTC.

The V call is TRBV6-5, the J call TRBJ2-1; D not certain. The CDR3 covers 13 residues. The germline V gene has CDR1 MNHEY and CDR2 SVGAGI. The V end lost 7 bases, the J end lost 6 bases, and 13 bases lay between the germline ends. CDR3 in amino acids: CASIFSQVNEQFF. The CDR3 DNA is TGTGCCAGCATTTTCTCGCAGGTCAATGAGCAGTTCTTC.

J is TRBJ2-2 and V is TRBV3-1 (or the pseudogene TRBV3-2); 7 nucleotides match TRBD2. The CDR3 consists of 15 residues. J lost 7 bases, V lost 4 bases, and 9 bases had no gene match. In germline, CDR1 is LGHDT, CDR2 YNNKEL (reference sequence). CDR3 loop: CASSPGTSDSGELFF. The CDR3 bases are TGTGCCAGCAGCCCGGGAACTAGCGACAGCGGGGAGCTGTTTTTT.

This clone was counted between two and nine times. The rearrangement joins TRBV5-6 to TRBJ1-6; 7 bases are shared with TRBD1. V dropped 4 bases and J dropped 6; count of bases not matched to a gene: 4. The germline V gene has CDR1 SGHDT and CDR2 YYEEEE. CDR3 length: 14 residues. CDR3 in amino acids: CASSRDRPNSPLHF. The DNA of the CDR3 is TGTGCCAGCAGCCGGGACAGACCTAATTCACCCCTCCACTTT.

The CDR3 region is CASVAEYRENTEAFF. In DNA form, the CDR3 reads TGTGCCAGCGTCGCAGAGTACCGGGAAAACACTGAAGCTTTCTTT. The genes are TRBV6-5 and TRBJ1-1; D gene unclear. This CDR3 contains 15 residues. CDR1 is MNHEY and CDR2 is SVGAGI in the germline V gene. Trimming pared 8 bases from V and 2 bases from J, leaving 18 bases between.